Listed here are 7 T cell receptor beta chains from one sample, sequenced in a study of beta chain features in type 1 diabetes. All of the isolated RNA was reverse transcribed, so expressed TCRB transcripts were sequenced. Here immunoSEQ multiplex PCR was the method, and the copy in TCRdb shows in-frame clones only, minus some. The data contain some 40,000 clones, about half of them seen just once; the ten biggest clones take up more than 0.6%. The material sequenced was central memory CD4+ T cells from blood. The receptors were gathered from a woman aged 18 to 35 in good health.

This clone was counted between two and nine times. This chain joins TRBV5-1 and TRBJ1-4; no reliable D call. V lost 5 bases and J 6 bases, leaving 14 bases between the germline ends. CDR1 SGHRS and CDR2 YFSETQ come from the germline V gene. The CDR3 runs to 14 residues. CDR3: CASRPSPGYEKLFF. The DNA for the CDR3 is TGCGCCAGCAGACCATCGCCAGGTTATGAAAAACTGTTTTTT.

This clone counts as medium-sized. The chain carries TRBV10-3 and TRBJ2-5; D is possibly TRBD2 (7 bases). The CDR3 runs to 15 residues. Germline V gene lookup returns CDR1 ENHRY and CDR2 SYGVKD. Trimming removed 4 bases from V and 1 base from J, with 13 bases in between. CDR3 region: CAISAGGGGQETQYF. CDR3 nucleotide sequence: TGTGCCATCAGTGCCGGGGGAGGGGGCCAAGAGACCCAGTACTTC.

Regarding this clone: Other DNA variants within this sample encode the same CDR3. Written as DNA, the CDR3 is TGTGCCAGCAGTTGGCGGGAGACCCAGTACTTC. Protein product: CASSWRETQYF. This chain links TRBV27 with TRBJ2-5; D uncertain. This CDR3 is 11 amino acids long. V gave up 4 bases and J gave up 5 bases, with 5 bases separating them. Per germline, CDR1 MNHEY and CDR2 SMNVEV (reference sequence).

CDR3 sequence reads: CASSSGAGDAGELFF. CDR3 nucleotides: TGTGCCAGCAGCTCGGGAGCGGGGGACGCCGGGGAGCTGTTTTTT. The chain couples TRBV11-3 to TRBJ2-2, with 8 bases that match TRBD2. The length of the CDR3 is 15 residues. The germline V gene encodes CDR1 SGHNT and CDR2 YENEEA. With 4 bases clipped from V and 6 bases from J, the junction kept 7 bases outside the gene matches.

The rearrangement uses TRBV4-1 and TRBJ2-7; D gene uncertain. Germline CDR1 MGHRA, CDR2 YSYEKL. This CDR3 has 15 amino acids. The germline V and J ends were trimmed by 4 bases and 2 bases, with 15 bases remaining between them. CDR3 residues: CASSPHHGYTYEQYF. The CDR3 nucleotides are TGCGCCAGCAGCCCTCATCACGGTTATACCTACGAGCAGTACTTC.

This chain joins TRBV6-1 and TRBJ1-2; 10 bases are a match to TRBD1. This CDR3 has 16 residues. CDR1 MNHNS and CDR2 SASEGT come from the germline V gene. J gave up 4 bases and V 0 bases, and 5 bases lay outside the gene matches. CDR3 amino acids: CASSEALGQGTYGYTF. The DNA of the CDR3 is TGTGCCAGCAGTGAAGCGCTGGGACAGGGGACCTATGGCTACACCTTC.

The chain links TRBV28 to TRBJ2-5, with 8 nucleotides matching TRBD1. The end of the DNA aligns better with TRBJ2-7, so the J call may be wrong. The CDR3 spans 14 residues. Per the germline V gene, CDR1 is MDHEN and CDR2 is SYDVKM. The DNA of the CDR3 is TGTGCCAGCCAGAGACAGGGGAGCTCCTACGAGCAGTACTTC. Protein sequence: CASQRQGSSYEQYF.